Described below is a single T cell receptor beta chain sequence and its context. Its antigen is currently not known. No per-base quality is available; no much larger clone lies one base away. Enrolling through a virtual design, the prospective study's participants ranged in age from roughly 18 to 89 years and lived across 24 United States geographic areas. To assign participants to cohorts, the prospective study relied on clinical history that participants themselves reported in a screening survey and a study questionnaire. ImmuneRACE Cohort 3 recovered participants were defined by two consecutive negative NP/OP PCR tests, healthcare professional clearance, or symptom resolution. In the prospective study, whole blood, serum and a nasopharyngeal or oropharyngeal swab were collected from each participant by mobile phlebotomists. Additional blood draws and questionnaires over an approximately two-month period could optionally be provided by prospective study participants. Blood samples from the prospective study were shipped frozen or at room temperature prior to DNA extraction.

This record belongs to a study of blood T cell repertoires in COVID-19 (dated by TCRdb to about 2020). Regarding the study in general: Samples from collaborators originated in the United States, Italy and Spain and spanned both the acute and convalescent phases of COVID-19. The material from the prospective study consisted of cDNA or gDNA derived from T cells, B-cell-depleted T cells, or PBMCs. Subjects who had been exposed to COVID-19, were actively infected with it, or had recovered from it provided the deeply sampled blood TCRbeta repertoires that made up the dataset. A freely available public database, intended as a resource for researchers studying the immune response to SARS-CoV-2, is where the repertoires were released. Samples came from the ongoing ImmuneRACE study (first 160 participants) plus 1,254 subjects from 6 global collaborators. The sample metadata nearly always contained a de-identified subject ID, COVID-19 status, age in years and sex. HLA class I and class II types, where available, came from metadata supplied by the sample provider rather than from assay-based typing.

The germline V gene sets CDR1 to SNHLY and CDR2 to FYNNEI. The V and J ends are trimmed by 10 bases and 0 bases, leaving 13 bases between them. The CDR3 spans 14 residues, from the cysteine through the phenylalanine. CDR3 DNA is the only sequence kept; it has 42 bases, read in frame from the first base. On the study overall, not on this receptor specifically: Clinical and demographic metadata were provided uncurated, with the amount varying by source and participant.

The immunoSEQ Assay, a bias-controlled multiplex PCR, was used to amplify TCRbeta CDR3 regions from genomic DNA. Per the source publication's procedure: Nucleated cell counts per sample were estimated from amplification of reference gene primers within the assay. To quantify the absolute abundance of each unique TCRbeta CDR3 rearrangement, sequence reads were collapsed and filtered. For each sample, productive Simpson clonality was calculated by taking the square root of Simpson's diversity index across productive rearrangements. TCRdb re-hosts the immuneACCESS table, in-frame sequences only. Its copies lack some clones; in the studies checked, an unresolved V gene accounts for under half of them, and the cause for the rest is not known. V, J and clone size are those of that table, while D and trimming were read from the DNA. The sample yields around 380,000 clones; 87% were counted once. The top ten clones comprise under 1.5% of the sample.

The rearranged chain carries TRBV2 and TRBJ1-3, with the D segment identity uncertain. Sequenced sample: PBMCs or T cells enriched from blood (not recorded which). This TCR was sampled from a man aged 25-45 years who had recovered from COVID-19. The nucleotides are TGTGCCACCAGACGTCCCAGCTCTGGAAACACCATATATTTT. Translation gives CATRRPSSGNTIYF. Reference TRBV2 and TRBJ1-3 proteins supply the regions before and after the CDR3; the full variable domain is: EPEVTQTPSHQVTQMGQEVILRCVPISNHLYFYWYRQILGQKVEFLVSFYNNEISEKSEIFDDQFSVERPDGSNFTLKIRSTKLEDSAMYFCATRRPSSGNTIYFGEGSWLTVV.